A single sample is the source of the 11 T cell receptor beta chains below, sequenced in a study of blood T cell repertoires in COVID-19 (dated by TCRdb to 2020 to 2022). Receptor amplification or capture employed the immunoSEQ multiplex PCR assay. The table was pulled from immuneACCESS by TCRdb, which kept in-frame rearrangements only. Such tables lose some clones; where checked, under half of the loss comes from unresolved V genes, and the rest has no known cause. In this sample the table shows hundreds of thousands of clones, around 89% of which occur a single time. The ten largest clones take up approximately 9.4% of the sample. The source material was PBMCs or T cells enriched from blood (not recorded which). These TCRs come from a woman between 40 and 55 years old who had recovered from COVID-19.

This clone has just one count. The chain links TRBV6-5 to TRBJ1-1; maybe TRBD1 (6 bases). Germline V lookup: CDR1 MNHEY, CDR2 SVGAGI. V was shortened by 6 bases and J by 7 bases, with 18 bases between the two germline ends. This CDR3 has 14 residues. The CDR3 region has the DNA TGTGCCAGCAGAATTTGGGACATGCAAAGTGAAGCTTTCTTT. It yields the protein CASRIWDMQSEAFF.

The V call is TRBV28, the J call TRBJ2-2; possible D gene TRBD2, 6 bases. This CDR3 is built from 13 residues. V was pared by 9 bases and J by 4 bases, with 12 bases between. The V gene's germline CDR1 is MDHEN and CDR2 SYDVKM. CDR3 in DNA: TGTGCCAGTAGACAGCGGGTCACCGGGGAGCTGTTTTTT. Residues: CASRQRVTGELFF. Full variable domain (remainder filled in from reference TRBV28 and TRBJ2-2): DVKVTQSSRYLVKRTGEKVFLECVQDMDHENMFWYRQDPGLGLRLIYFSYDVKMKEKGDIPEGYSVSREKKERFSLILESASTNQTSMYLCASRQRVTGELFFGEGSRLTVL.

The chain links TRBV18 to TRBJ1-1, with D possibly matching TRBD1 (5 bases). The length of the CDR3 is 15 residues. CDR1 and CDR2 (germline): KGHSH, LQKENI. V gave up 2 bases and J gave up 1 base, with 11 bases separating them. CDR3 region: CASSPARGSNTEAFF. CDR3 DNA sequence: TGTGCCAGCTCACCAGCCCGGGGGTCGAACACTGAAGCTTTCTTT.

The chain has TRBV15 and TRBJ1-3; 9 bases agree with TRBD1. Per the germline V gene, CDR1 is LNHNV and CDR2 is YYDKDF (reference sequence). CDR3 length: 16 amino acids. Trimming cost V 2 bases and J 0 bases; bases outside gene matches: 2. The DNA for the CDR3 is TGTGCCACCAGCAGAAAGGGACAGGGCTCTGGAAACACCATATATTTT. Translation gives CATSRKGQGSGNTIYF. Full variable domain (missing parts from reference TRBV15 and TRBJ1-3): DAMVIQNPRYQVTQFGKPVTLSCSQTLNHNVMYWYQQKSSQAPKLLFHYYDKDFNNEADTPDNFQSRRPNTSFCFLDIRSPGLGDTAMYLCATSRKGQGSGNTIYFGEGSWLTVV.

The CDR3 is CASSSKNWAGRGSNEKLFF. In DNA, the CDR3 is TGCGCCAGCAGCTCGAAAAACTGGGCAGGGAGGGGTTCTAATGAAAAACTGTTTTTT. The chain carries TRBV5-1 and TRBJ1-4; possibly TRBD1 for D (5 bases). The CDR3 consists of 19 residues. The germline V gene encodes CDR1 SGHRS and CDR2 YFSETQ. With 3 bases removed from V and 3 bases from J, the gap between germline ends came to 24 bases.

This rearrangement joins TRBV19 to TRBJ1-3, with D perhaps matching TRBD1 (6 bases). The V end was cut by 5 bases, the J end by 0 bases, with 20 bases between. The CDR3 extends over 18 amino acids. Germline-derived CDR1 and CDR2 are LNHDA and SQIVND (reference sequence). The CDR3 protein is CASSLSRDTWLSGNTIYF. The CDR3 DNA is TGTGCCAGTAGTTTGTCCCGGGACACTTGGCTCTCTGGAAACACCATATATTTT. The whole variable domain, filled in from reference TRBV19 and TRBJ1-3, reads DGGITQSPKYLFRKEGQNVTLSCEQNLNHDAMYWYRQDPGQGLRLIYYSQIVNDFQKGDIAEGYSVSREKKESFPLTVTSAQKNPTAFYLCASSLSRDTWLSGNTIYFGEGSWLTVV.

The rearrangement uses TRBV29-1 and TRBJ2-7; the D is unclear. The V end was cut by 1 base, the J end by 3 bases, with 10 bases between. The CDR3 loop spans 13 amino acids. Per the germline V gene, CDR1 is SQVTM and CDR2 is ANQGSEA. CDR3 loop: CSVEVDNLYEQYF. CDR3 DNA: TGCAGCGTTGAAGTTGACAACCTCTACGAGCAGTACTTC.

This clone has just a few counts. The chain combines TRBV10-1 with TRBJ1-6; 7 bases map to TRBD1. The CDR3 has 17 amino acids. Germline V gene sequence: CDR1 WNHNN, CDR2 SYGVQD (reference sequence). J gave up 5 bases and V 7 bases, and 14 bases lay outside the gene matches. The CDR3 coding sequence is TGCGCCAGCACTGAATTTAGAGGGACAGAGCATAATTCACCCCTCCACTTT. Protein product: CASTEFRGTEHNSPLHF.

This sequence joins TRBV11-3 and TRBJ1-6; D call uncertain. Trimming left V 3 bases short and J 7 bases short, with 13 bases between. The germline gives CDR1 SGHNT, CDR2 YENEEA. This CDR3 spans 15 amino acids. The CDR3 nucleotides are TGTGCCAGCAGCTTTCGTCCCGGCGGGAATTCACCCCTCCACTTT. Its protein is CASSFRPGGNSPLHF.

V usage is TRBV9 and J usage is TRBJ1-1, with D hard to call. V lost 4 bases and J lost 1, with 11 bases in between. Germline V gives CDR1 SGDLS, CDR2 YYNGEE. The CDR3 length is 14 residues. The DNA for the CDR3 is TGTGCCAGCAGCCTGTTGGAGGGGAACACTGAAGCTTTCTTT. Protein product: CASSLLEGNTEAFF.

The chain joins TRBV2 to TRBJ2-7; D may be TRBD1 (6 bases). With 8 bases removed from V and 1 base from J, the gap between germline ends came to 12 bases. The CDR3 has 13 amino acids. Germline assignment: CDR1 SNHLY and CDR2 FYNNEI. CDR3: CASEAGASYEQYF. The CDR3, as DNA: TGTGCCAGCGAGGCAGGGGCGTCCTACGAGCAGTACTTC.